The rows below give T cell receptor beta chains drawn from one sample of a study of blood T cells in healthy people across ages. TCRdb itself ran the 5' RACE reads through MiXCR, one entry per CDR3 protein. The sample lists over a million distinct CDR3 sequences; roughly 60% were seen once. The material sequenced was blood. The receptor source for this set is a man aged 18 to 29 in good health. Each CDR3 is given with its conserved first and last residue. A D gene is named only where the DNA matches it firmly. Expanded clones get a size class; other rows say once, few or many, or leave the size out.

TRBV12-3/TRBV12-4,.,TRBJ1-5,few,TGTGCCAGCAGTTTAGGCCGTACAGATAGCAATCAGCCCCAGCATTTT,CASSLGRTDSNQPQHF
TRBV14,.,TRBJ2-7,.,TGTGCCAGCAGCCCATCCCTCCTCTCCTACGAGCAGTACTTC,CASSPSLLSYEQYF
TRBV18,.,TRBJ2-1,once,TGTGCCAGCTCACCTCTTGCGGGACCCATAGGCCCCTACAATGAGCAGTTCTTC,CASSPLAGPIGPYNEQFF
TRBV12-3/TRBV12-4,TRBD1,TRBJ2-7,.,TGTGCCAGCAGTTTTGTAGACAGGGGCGACGAGCAGTACTTC,CASSFVDRGDEQYF
TRBV29-1,.,TRBJ1-2,.,TGCAGCGTCCAACCGGGACACCTAAATTATGGCTACACCTTC,CSVQPGHLNYGYTF
TRBV5-1,.,TRBJ2-1,few,TGCGCCAGCAGCTCCACCTCCCTACCGATTGACACAAATCAGTTCTTC,CASSSTSLPIDTNQFF
TRBV18,.,TRBJ1-5,.,TGTGCCAGCTCACCACCTCGAAGTGGTACAGAATCTAGCAATCAGCCCCAGCATTTT,CASSPPRSGTESSNQPQHF
TRBV5-1,.,TRBJ1-2,once,TGCGCCAGCAGGCCAAGATATCCACCTTTACCCGGGGACTACACCTTC,CASRPRYPPLPGDYTF
TRBV29-1,.,TRBJ1-1,few,TGCAGCGTTGTAAGACCAGGGGAATCAGCGACTGAAGCTTTCTTT,CSVVRPGESATEAFF
TRBV6-5,.,TRBJ1-2,.,TGTGCCAGCAGTTACTCTGGGGTTGGCTACACCTTC,CASSYSGVGYTF
TRBV5-1,TRBD1,TRBJ1-4,.,TGCGCCAGCAGTCCGGGACAGGGGCCCTTAGGTGAAAAACTGTTTTTT,CASSPGQGPLGEKLFF
TRBV4-3,.,TRBJ1-6,many,TGCGCCAGCAGCCAAGATGCGGACACCTATAGTTCACCCCTCCACTTT,CASSQDADTYSSPLHF
TRBV12-3/TRBV12-4,.,TRBJ2-3,.,TGTGCCAGCAGTTCTCGGGAGACCTCAGATACGCAGTATTTT,CASSSRETSDTQYF
TRBV27,.,TRBJ2-7,.,TGTGCCAGCAGTACTGCTGGATTCGGAACCTACGAGCAGTACTTC,CASSTAGFGTYEQYF
TRBV6-6,.,TRBJ2-3,.,TGTGCCAGCAGGGGGGCCGTGGGTACGCAGTATTTT,CASRGAVGTQYF
TRBV12-3/TRBV12-4,.,TRBJ2-7,many,TGTGCCAGCAGTTTGGTAGGGCACGAGCAGTACTTC,CASSLVGHEQYF
TRBV7-2,TRBD2,TRBJ2-5,few,TGTGCCAGCAGGCGACCTAGCGGACAAGAGACCCAGTACTTC,CASRRPSGQETQYF
TRBV6-5,.,TRBJ2-3,.,TGTGCCAGCAGCGGACTTGGGGGGCCTCGAGAGGATACGCAGTATTTT,CASSGLGGPREDTQYF
TRBV6-5,.,TRBJ2-1,.,TGTGCCAGCAGTTGGCGGGGCGGCAATGAGCAGTTCTTC,CASSWRGGNEQFF
TRBV29-1,.,TRBJ2-7,.,TGCAGCGTTGTTCCCGACTGGTCCTACGAGCAGTACTTC,CSVVPDWSYEQYF
TRBV4-1,.,TRBJ2-5,.,TGCGCCAGCAGTCCCCAACGGGAGAGGATCGAGACCCAGTACTTC,CASSPQRERIETQYF
TRBV13,.,TRBJ2-5,few,TGTGCCAGCAGCGGGTCGAGTGAGACCCAGTACTTC,CASSGSSETQYF
TRBV5-1,.,TRBJ2-5,.,TGCGCCAGCAGCTTGGTCTTCCGACAGGCCCAAGAGACCCAGTACTTC,CASSLVFRQAQETQYF
TRBV12-3/TRBV12-4,.,TRBJ2-7,few,TGTGCCAGCAGCCCTAAGGGACACTGGGACGAGCAGTACTTC,CASSPKGHWDEQYF
TRBV7-9,TRBD2,TRBJ2-7,.,TGTGCCAGCAGCCCCTTCATCCGGGAGGAGTCTAGGGGGCAGTACTTC,CASSPFIREESRGQYF
TRBV10-3,.,TRBJ1-2,.,TGTGCCATCAGTGACAGGTGGGGCTACACCTTC,CAISDRWGYTF
TRBV3-1,.,TRBJ2-1,.,TGTGCCAGCAGCCCCGACCTAGGGACCTACAATGAGCAGTTCTTC,CASSPDLGTYNEQFF
TRBV5-1,.,TRBJ2-3,.,TGCGCCAGCAGCTACCGGGGCAGGAGCACAGATACGCAGTATTTT,CASSYRGRSTDTQYF
TRBV27,TRBD2,TRBJ2-3,.,TGTGCCAGCGGGCGGAGCGGGAGGGGCACAGATACGCAGTATTTT,CASGRSGRGTDTQYF
TRBV29-1,.,TRBJ2-3,.,TGCAGCGTCGACGGAGCGGATACGCAGTATTTT,CSVDGADTQYF
TRBV20-1,.,TRBJ2-1,few,TGCAGTGCTAGTCTGCTAGCTCTTTACAATGAGCAGTTCTTC,CSASLLALYNEQFF
TRBV29-1,.,TRBJ2-5,.,TGCAGCGTTGAATCCGCCCAGGGAGGTTGGGATGAGCAGTACTTC,CSVESAQGGWDEQYF